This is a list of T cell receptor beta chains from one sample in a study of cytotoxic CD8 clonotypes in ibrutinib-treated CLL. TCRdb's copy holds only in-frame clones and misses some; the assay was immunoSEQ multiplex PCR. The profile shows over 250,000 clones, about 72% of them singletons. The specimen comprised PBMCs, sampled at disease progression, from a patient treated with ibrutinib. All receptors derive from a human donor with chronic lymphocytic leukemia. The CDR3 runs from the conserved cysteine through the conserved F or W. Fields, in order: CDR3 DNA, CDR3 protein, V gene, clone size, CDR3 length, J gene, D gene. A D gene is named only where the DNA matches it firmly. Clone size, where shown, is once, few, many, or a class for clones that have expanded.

TGTGCCAGCAGCAAAGTCCACCTTCCCCCGACAGGACTTAACTATGGCTACACCTTC | CASSKVHLPPTGLNYGYTF | TRBV21-1 | . | 19 | TRBJ1-2 | .
TGTGCCACCTCTGACATGCCCGGGGAGCTGTTTTTT | CATSDMPGELFF | TRBV10-3 | few | 12 | TRBJ2-2 | .
TGTGCCAGAAGCTTAGAACCTAGGCCCGAGGGGGGGACCCAGTACTTC | CARSLEPRPEGGTQYF | TRBV7-5 | . | 16 | TRBJ2-5 | .
TGTGCCAGCAGTATAGGACTAGCGGTATCCTACGAGCAGTACTTC | CASSIGLAVSYEQYF | TRBV2 | few | 15 | TRBJ2-7 | TRBD2
TGTGCCAGCAGCTTCGGGCCGGATTCCTCCTACGAGCAGTACTTC | CASSFGPDSSYEQYF | TRBV5-4 | . | 15 | TRBJ2-7 | .
TGTGCCATCAGTGAGTCTCTAGCGGGAGGGCCGGTCCCCACAGATACGCAGTATTTT | CAISESLAGGPVPTDTQYF | TRBV10-3 | . | 19 | TRBJ2-3 | TRBD2
TGTGCCAGCAGCCACCCCGAGCTAGGGCGACGGTACAATGAGCAGTTCTTC | CASSHPELGRRYNEQFF | TRBV5-6 | . | 17 | TRBJ2-1 | .
TGTGCCAGCAGCCGGAGGACAGGGCCCGAGACCCAGTACTTC | CASSRRTGPETQYF | TRBV14 | . | 14 | TRBJ2-5 | TRBD1
TGTGCCAGCAGCTGGGACAGGGGGCTTTCGGGGGAGCAGTACTTC | CASSWDRGLSGEQYF | TRBV5-8 | . | 15 | TRBJ2-7 | TRBD1
TGTGCCAGCAGCTTAACGGGGCTAGCGGGGGAGACCCAGTACTTC | CASSLTGLAGETQYF | TRBV7-3 | . | 15 | TRBJ2-5 | TRBD2
TGCAGTGCTTGGGACAGCGCGGCTTTCTTT | CSAWDSAAFF | TRBV20-1 | . | 10 | TRBJ1-1 | TRBD1
TGTGCCATCAGTACGACACAGGCGAACTCTGGAAACACCATATATTTT | CAISTTQANSGNTIYF | TRBV10-3 | . | 16 | TRBJ1-3 | .
TGTGCCAGTACGGCGGGGGGAAGGTACTATGGCTACACCTTC | CASTAGGRYYGYTF | TRBV19 | . | 14 | TRBJ1-2 | .
TGTGCCAGCAGCGTAGCTGGGGGGGGGCCGGATGAGCAGTTCTTC | CASSVAGGGPDEQFF | TRBV9 | . | 15 | TRBJ2-1 | .
TGTGCCAGCAGCATAGACAGGGGCACCGGGGAGCTGTTTTTT | CASSIDRGTGELFF | TRBV11-2 | . | 14 | TRBJ2-2 | TRBD1
TGTGCCAGCAGCCAAGACTGGGAGACCCAGTACTTC | CASSQDWETQYF | TRBV14 | . | 12 | TRBJ2-5 | .
TGTGCCATCAGTGAGACCACCGGGACAGGGCCTCAAGAGACCCAGTACTTC | CAISETTGTGPQETQYF | TRBV10-3 | once | 17 | TRBJ2-5 | TRBD1
TGTGCCAGCAGCCAACCCGGGACAGTCGAATCCTACGAGCAGTACTTC | CASSQPGTVESYEQYF | TRBV4-2 | . | 16 | TRBJ2-7 | TRBD1
TGTGCCAGCAGCCACACAGATACGCAGTATTTT | CASSHTDTQYF | TRBV6-5 | . | 11 | TRBJ2-3 | .
TGTGCCAGCAGTCCTAGGAGTGGGTCTGGGGCCAACGTCCTGACTTTC | CASSPRSGSGANVLTF | TRBV27 | . | 16 | TRBJ2-6 | .
TGTGCCAGCTCTCTGGTCGGCTCCGGGGAGCTGTTTTTT | CASSLVGSGELFF | TRBV18 | . | 13 | TRBJ2-2 | .
TGCGCCAGCAGCCCTTTAGCGGGAGACAATGAGCAGTTCTTC | CASSPLAGDNEQFF | TRBV4-1 | . | 14 | TRBJ2-1 | TRBD2
TGTGCCAGCAGCAGGACAGTAGGATATGGCTACACCTTC | CASSRTVGYGYTF | TRBV5-8 | . | 13 | TRBJ1-2 | .
TGTGCCAGCAGCTCCGGGACAGCTACAATCAGCAATCAGCCCCAGCATTTT | CASSSGTATISNQPQHF | TRBV7-2 | . | 17 | TRBJ1-5 | TRBD1
TGTGCCAGCTCACTCCTTCAACAGGGTTACGAGCAGTACTTC | CASSLLQQGYEQYF | TRBV18 | . | 14 | TRBJ2-7 | .
TGTGCCAGCAGCTCTCGGGACAGGAAAAACATTCAGTACTTC | CASSSRDRKNIQYF | TRBV27 | few | 14 | TRBJ2-4 | TRBD1
TGTGCCAGCATCGCCGGGAATACGAACACCGGGGAGCTGTTTTTT | CASIAGNTNTGELFF | TRBV4-2 | . | 15 | TRBJ2-2 | .
TGCGCCAGCAGGACCGGGACAAAAGGCAATGAGCAGTTCTTC | CASRTGTKGNEQFF | TRBV10-1 | once | 14 | TRBJ2-1 | .
TGCGCCAGCAGCCCAAGGGGGCGTATACCTATCTATCAAGAGACCCAGTACTTC | CASSPRGRIPIYQETQYF | TRBV5-1 | . | 18 | TRBJ2-5 | TRBD1
TGTGCCAGCAGCCCCCGCCGACCCCTTTCGGGAGCCTACGAGCAGTACTTC | CASSPRRPLSGAYEQYF | TRBV7-8 | . | 17 | TRBJ2-7 | .
TGTGCCAGCAGCTTAGCCTTCGGGGGACCAAACTATGGCTACACCTTC | CASSLAFGGPNYGYTF | TRBV7-9 | few | 16 | TRBJ1-2 | .
TGCGCCAGCAGTCGTGAGACAGGGGGTAACGAAAAACTGTTTTTT | CASSRETGGNEKLFF | TRBV5-1 | . | 15 | TRBJ1-4 | TRBD1
TGTGCCAGCAGCTCACCGACAGGGAGGCACACCGGGGAGCTGTTTTTT | CASSSPTGRHTGELFF | TRBV7-2 | . | 16 | TRBJ2-2 | .
TGCGCCAGCAGCCAAATAAGACAGGTTAATGAAAAACTGTTTTTT | CASSQIRQVNEKLFF | TRBV4-1 | . | 15 | TRBJ1-4 | .
TGTGCCAGCAGCCGACCGGGACAGGGGTCCTACGAGCAGTACTTC | CASSRPGQGSYEQYF | TRBV5-4 | once | 15 | TRBJ2-7 | TRBD1
TGTGCCAGTAGTCGGCAGCAGGGGCCAGGGGAGCAGTACTTC | CASSRQQGPGEQYF | TRBV19 | . | 14 | TRBJ2-7 | .
TGTGCCAGCAGCCCCGGGGCCCACTACGAGCAGTACTTC | CASSPGAHYEQYF | TRBV7-7 | . | 13 | TRBJ2-7 | .
TGTGCCAGCTCACCACGGAACAAACTAGCTGAGGGCACCGGGGAGCTGTTTTTT | CASSPRNKLAEGTGELFF | TRBV18 | few | 18 | TRBJ2-2 | .
TGCAGCGTTGATCGCGTGCAAGCGGGAGGGGGAATACAAGAGACCCAGTACTTC | CSVDRVQAGGGIQETQYF | TRBV29-1 | . | 18 | TRBJ2-5 | TRBD2
TGTGCCAGTAGAGCCCATTCGCGACAGAGACTAGCGGGGCGGGAGCAGTTCTTC | CASRAHSRQRLAGREQFF | TRBV19 | . | 18 | TRBJ2-1 | TRBD2
TGTGCCATCAGTGGGGCGACTAGGGGGGAAGACGAGCAGTACTTC | CAISGATRGEDEQYF | TRBV10-3 | . | 15 | TRBJ2-7 | .
TGTGCCAGCAGTGACGGACAGTACAGCCAGCCCCAGCATTTT | CASSDGQYSQPQHF | TRBV6-6 | . | 14 | TRBJ1-5 | .